One and the same sample provided the 10 T cell receptor beta chains below, sequenced in a study of tumor-infiltrating lymphocytes in primary liver carcinoma. The roughly 18-32 mg bulk tissue piece was not sorted before simultaneous RNA and DNA extraction. A primer matching the constant region was used to make TCR beta cDNA from around 550 ng of total RNA. The TCR beta library was amplified through three nested multiplex PCR rounds in a modified ARM-PCR procedure. TRBV1-TRBV30 forward primers paired with a C-beta reverse primer were used in the first two PCR rounds, which ran roughly 11 cycles each. Each CDR3 protein is one row after TCRdb ran MiXCR on the multiplex PCR reads. The table has more than 95,000 distinct CDR3 sequences, 64% seen once. Sequenced sample: liver tumor tissue from sampling region 3. Subset indicated: tumor region T3, left-lateral pole. Receptors originate from an older woman with primary liver carcinoma and hepatitis B virus infection.

This chain joins TRBV12-3 or TRBV12-4 and TRBJ1-1; perhaps TRBD1 as D (6 bases). The CDR3 consists of 14 residues. Trimming removed 11 bases at V and 8 bases at J, with 24 bases between. CDR3 sequence: CACSLSQGRTEAFF. CDR3 coding DNA: TGTGCCTGTAGTTTATCACAGGGTCGTACCGAAGCTTTCTTT.

About this clonotype itself: One end of the junction fails to match germline, which may point to a read error. V usage is TRBV6-6 and J usage is TRBJ2-3; 7 bases fit TRBD2. The V gene's germline CDR1 is MNHNY and CDR2 SVGAGI (reference sequence). The CDR3 is 18 residues long. The DNA of the CDR3 is TGTGCCAGCAGTTACTCGCGCGGGAGCTCCAGAGGCGCAGATACGCAATATTTT. Residues: CASSYSRGSSRGADTQYF.

As concerns this clonotype: A junction end diverges from the germline sequence, so it may reflect a read error. V usage is TRBV6-5 and J usage is TRBJ2-3; a possible D gene is TRBD2 (6 bases). The CDR3 is made up of 16 amino acids. In germline, CDR1 is MNHEY, CDR2 SVGAGI. CDR3 residues: CASRDLRDSRTDTQYF. CDR3 coding DNA: TGTGCCAGCAGGGACCTCCGGGACTCCCGCACGGATACGCAGTATTTT.

V gene TRBV5-1 combines with J gene TRBJ1-3; maybe TRBD1 (5 bases). V lost 0 bases to trimming and J lost 7 bases, with 17 bases between them. The CDR3 runs to 16 residues. Germline V gene sequence: CDR1 SGHRS, CDR2 YFSETQ. CDR3 nucleotide sequence: TGCGCCAGCAGCTTGGAAGCAGGGTTCAGTGGTAACACCATATATTTT. The encoded protein is CASSLEAGFSGNTIYF.

The V call is TRBV4-2, the J call TRBJ2-1; 7 bases line up with TRBD2. The V gene's germline CDR1 is LGHNA and CDR2 YNFKEQ. V was clipped by 0 bases and J by 8 bases; unmatched bases: 13. This CDR3 comprises 17 residues. CDR3 sequence (DNA): TGTGCCAGCAGCCAAGATGCGCGGGAGATCAGGGTGGATGAGCAGTTCTTC. This sequence encodes CASSQDAREIRVDEQFF.

In its sample, this clonotype is medium-sized. The chain employs TRBV11-2 and TRBJ2-7, with D possibly TRBD2 on 5 matching bases. The CDR3 consists of 14 residues. Germline CDR1 and CDR2: SGHAT and FQNNGV. V was cut by 5 bases and J by 2 bases, with 13 bases left in between. Written as DNA, the CDR3 is TGTGCCAGCAGCCCTGAGCTAGCTACCTACGAGCAGTACTTC. Protein: CASSPELATYEQYF.

This clonotype was seen ten or more times. This rearrangement joins TRBV6-5 to TRBJ2-1; TRBD2 aligns across 7 bases. J lost 7 bases, V lost 6 bases, and 15 bases had no gene match. Germline V gene lookup returns CDR1 MNHEY and CDR2 SVGAGI. CDR3 length: 16 residues. The CDR3 sequence: CASSREVAGAWNEQFF. CDR3 DNA sequence: TGTGCCAGCAGCCGCGAAGTGGCGGGAGCTTGGAATGAGCAGTTCTTC.

Concerning this clonotype: One end of the junction fails to match germline, which may point to a read error. This chain connects TRBV12-3 or TRBV12-4 to TRBJ1-1; D is possibly TRBD1 (6 bases). The CDR3 has 12 amino acids. The CDR3 DNA is TGTGCCAGCAGTTTTTCGGGGGGCAGGGCTTTCTTC. Its protein is CASSFSGGRAFF.

Regarding this clonotype: Since a much larger clone is just one base distant, this may be a read error. The V call is TRBV14, the J call TRBJ2-7; 7 bases agree with TRBD1. The length of the CDR3 is 16 residues. Germline CDR1 reads SGHDN; CDR2 reads FVKESK. V shed 5 bases, J shed 3 bases, and the junction held 13 bases outside the gene matches. CDR3 region: CASSNAQGKGHYEQYF. The CDR3 region has the DNA TGTGCCAGCAGCAATGCACAGGGGAAGGGGCACTACGAGCAGTACTTC.

On this clonotype itself: At one of its ends the junction is not consistent with the germline gene, which may arise from a read error. V usage is TRBV10-1 and J usage is TRBJ1-5; possible D gene TRBD1, 6 bases. There are 13 residues in the CDR3. Germline V lookup: CDR1 WNHNN, CDR2 SYGVQD (reference sequence). In DNA form, the CDR3 reads TGTTCCAGCAGTGCACAGGGAAATCAGCCCCAGCATTTT. Its protein product is CSSSAQGNQPQHF.